Following are 27 T cell receptor beta chains from one sample sequenced in a study of blood T cells in healthy people across ages. A second PCR of 7 to 11 cycles used a sample-barcoded 5' primer and a J-beta primer mix. TCRdb re-analysed the 5' RACE reads in MiXCR, keeping a single row per CDR3 protein. The table has just under 550,000 distinct CDR3 sequences, about 24% seen once; the top ten hold approximately 8.7%. These sequences were also reported in another study, on T cells of mothers and their children.

The sequenced sample consisted of blood. These receptors originate from a boy younger than 18 in good health.

This clonotype was detected only a few times. The chain combines TRBV7-2 with TRBJ2-5; 14 nucleotides agree with TRBD2. V dropped 9 bases and J dropped 4; count of bases not matched to a gene: 16. The germline V gene has CDR1 SGHTA and CDR2 FQGNSA. The CDR3 runs 18 residues. CDR3: CASTPPGLAGVGRETQYF. The CDR3 region has the DNA TGTGCCAGTACTCCGCCGGGACTAGCGGGGGTGGGCCGAGAGACCCAGTACTTC. Supplemented by reference TRBV7-2 and TRBJ2-5, the full variable domain reads GAGVSQSPSNKVTEKGKDVELRCDPISGHTALYWYRQSLGQGLEFLIYFQGNSAPDKSGLPSDRFSAERTGGSVSTLTIQRTQQEDSAVYLCASTPPGLAGVGRETQYFGPGTRLLVL.

The rearrangement uses TRBV20-1 and TRBJ2-7; D might be TRBD2 (6 bases). Germline-derived CDR1 and CDR2 are DFQATT and SNEGSKA (reference sequence). The CDR3 covers 12 residues. V was shortened by 0 bases and J by 8 bases, with 11 bases between the two germline ends. Here the CDR3 DNA reads TGCAGTGCTAGAGAGGTGGGGAGGCAGCAGTACTTC. It codes for CSAREVGRQQYF.

The gene calls are TRBV6-5 and TRBJ2-1; D uncertain. Trimming left V 0 bases short and J 0 bases short, with 12 bases between. Germline V gives CDR1 MNHEY, CDR2 SVGAGI. The CDR3 runs to 17 residues. CDR3: CASSYSSGRSSYNEQFF. The CDR3, as DNA: TGTGCCAGCAGTTACTCGAGTGGAAGAAGCTCCTACAATGAGCAGTTCTTC.

As DNA, the CDR3 is TGTGCCAGCAGCCCTACTAGCGGGACGTACAATGAGCAGTTCTTC. This encodes CASSPTSGTYNEQFF. V usage is TRBV7-9 and J usage is TRBJ2-1, with 10 bases matching TRBD2. The CDR3 consists of 15 residues. The germline gives CDR1 SEHNR, CDR2 FQNEAQ (reference sequence). V gave up 5 bases and J gave up 4 bases; unmatched junction bases: 5. The full variable domain, with the rest looked up from reference TRBV7-9 and TRBJ2-1, is DTGVSQNPRHKITKRGQNVTFRCDPISEHNRLYWYRQTLGQGPEFLTYFQNEAQLEKSRLLSDRFSAERPKGSFSTLEIQRTEQGDSAMYLCASSPTSGTYNEQFFGPGTRLTVL.

This clonotype was detected a few times. The chain combines TRBV12-3 or TRBV12-4 with TRBJ2-7; possible D gene TRBD1, 5 bases. Between the trimmed V and J ends, which lost 6 bases and 6 bases, there was a span of 21 bases. CDR3 size: 15 residues. CDR3 bases: TGTGCCAGCAGCCCAGTAGACAGTTCCGTAAGCGAGCAGTACTTC. Its translation: CASSPVDSSVSEQYF.

The chain couples TRBV6-2 or TRBV6-3 to TRBJ2-7, with 7 bases matching TRBD2. Losses at the gene ends were 0 bases for V and 5 bases for J; bases not matched to a gene: 7. This CDR3 is built from 15 residues. CDR1 and CDR2 from the germline V gene are MNHEY and SVGEGT. CDR3 region: CASSYSAGENDEQYF. The CDR3 DNA reads as TGTGCCAGCAGTTACTCGGCGGGAGAGAACGACGAGCAGTACTTC.

This clonotype was detected many times. The chain employs TRBV29-1 and TRBJ2-5; 12 bases align to TRBD1. The CDR3 runs to 15 residues. V lost 4 bases, J lost 4 bases, and 7 bases stayed unmatched. Germline lookup yields CDR1 SQVTM and CDR2 ANQGSEA. In DNA form, the CDR3 reads TGCAGCGTTGTCGGGACAGGGGGCGCGGTAGAGACCCAGTACTTC. This encodes CSVVGTGGAVETQYF.

At least ten counts were recorded for this clonotype. The chain is built from TRBV7-9 and TRBJ2-1; D is possibly TRBD1 (5 bases). Per germline, CDR1 SEHNR and CDR2 FQNEAQ (reference sequence). The CDR3 is made up of 14 amino acids. Between the trimmed V and J ends, which lost 1 base and 6 bases, there was a span of 10 bases. This CDR3 is CASSLGQGGNEQFF. Written as DNA, the CDR3 is TGTGCCAGCAGCTTAGGTCAGGGCGGCAATGAGCAGTTCTTC.

The chain joins TRBV5-1 to TRBJ2-5; 8 bases match TRBD1. Per the germline V gene, CDR1 is SGHRS and CDR2 is YFSETQ. The CDR3 loop spans 15 amino acids. V gave up 1 base and J gave up 1 base; unmatched junction bases: 3. CDR3 protein: CASSLPTGAQETQYF. The CDR3 region has the DNA TGCGCCAGCAGCTTGCCGACAGGGGCCCAAGAGACCCAGTACTTC.

The J gene is TRBJ2-3, the V gene TRBV12-3 or TRBV12-4; TRBD1 aligns across 7 bases. Trimming at V came to 8 bases and at J to 5 bases, leaving 16 bases not matched to a gene. The CDR3 is made up of 16 amino acids. The DNA of the CDR3 is TGTGCCAGCCATGGGACAGAAAAAGGGCGCGGAGATACGCAGTATTTT. It yields the protein CASHGTEKGRGDTQYF.

V and J are TRBV20-1 and TRBJ2-5; TRBD2 agrees at 8 bases. Unmatched junction bases numbered 7, after V lost 2 bases and J lost 2 bases. This CDR3 region has 15 residues. The germline V gene has CDR1 DFQATT and CDR2 SNEGSKA (reference sequence). The CDR3 loop is CSARLTSGRQETQYF. CDR3 sequence (DNA): TGCAGTGCTAGACTAACTAGCGGACGACAAGAGACCCAGTACTTC.

In its sample, this clonotype was seen a few times. V and J are TRBV12-3 or TRBV12-4 and TRBJ2-5; D remains unclear. Matching the DNA end better, TRBJ2-7 makes the J call doubtful. This CDR3 region has 10 residues. CDR3 residues: CASSQNEQYF. DNA for the CDR3: TGTGCCAGCAGCCAAAACGAGCAGTACTTC.

In its sample, this clonotype was seen a few times. V and J are TRBV20-1 and TRBJ2-5; D unresolved. The germline V and J ends were trimmed by 0 bases and 2 bases, with 13 bases remaining between them. Germline loops: CDR1 DFQATT, CDR2 SNEGSKA (reference sequence). This CDR3 contains 15 residues. The chain's CDR3 is CSARDNGGKQETQYF. CDR3 nucleotide sequence: TGCAGTGCTAGAGATAATGGCGGAAAACAAGAGACCCAGTACTTC.

In this sample, this clonotype turned up many times. V and J are TRBV5-1 and TRBJ2-2; tentative D call: TRBD2 (5 bases). In germline, CDR1 is SGHRS, CDR2 YFSETQ. V was pared by 1 base and J by 6 bases, with 13 bases between. CDR3 size: 15 residues. DNA for the CDR3: TGCGCCAGCAGCTTGCAACCGGGATCACCCGGGGAGCTGTTTTTT. Protein product: CASSLQPGSPGELFF.

For this clonotype: The junction does not match germline at one end; this may be a read error. The gene calls are TRBV27 and TRBJ1-2; 9 bases line up with TRBD1. Germline-derived CDR1 and CDR2 are MNHEY and SMNVEV (reference sequence). CDR3 length: 13 amino acids. The DNA of the CDR3 is TGTGCCAGCAGAAGGACAGGGGACTATGACTACACCTTC. Its protein is CASRRTGDYDYTF.

This clonotype appeared a few times. This chain uses TRBV27 with TRBJ1-5; D possibly corresponds to TRBD1 (6 bases). The V end was cut by 4 bases, the J end by 3 bases, with 10 bases between. Germline V gene sequence: CDR1 MNHEY, CDR2 SMNVEV (reference sequence). The CDR3 consists of 14 residues. The CDR3, as DNA: TGTGCCAGCAGTTGGGCAGGGGACAATCAGCCCCAGCATTTT. Translating it yields CASSWAGDNQPQHF.

This CDR3 reads CASSPLVAPGGNEQFF. CDR3 nucleotide sequence: TGCGCCAGCAGCCCCCTAGTGGCCCCGGGTGGCAATGAGCAGTTCTTC. The chain joins TRBV5-1 to TRBJ2-1, with D unclear. The V and J ends lost 4 bases and 6 bases respectively, with 20 bases between them. CDR1 is SGHRS and CDR2 is YFSETQ in the germline V gene. The CDR3 is made up of 16 amino acids.

This clonotype showed up many times. The chain couples TRBV28 to TRBJ2-6; no reliable D call. The V end was cut by 5 bases, the J end by 0 bases, with 8 bases between. The CDR3 runs 15 residues. Germline V lookup: CDR1 MDHEN, CDR2 SYDVKM. The DNA of the CDR3 is TGTGCCAGCAGTACCCAGCACTCTGGGGCCAACGTCCTGACTTTC. This sequence encodes CASSTQHSGANVLTF.

There are a few counts of this clonotype. The chain carries TRBV9 and TRBJ2-6; 10 bases are shared with TRBD1. This CDR3 is built from 16 residues. V lost 8 bases, J lost 4 bases, and 9 bases stayed unmatched. Germline assignment: CDR1 SGDLS and CDR2 YYNGEE. The CDR3 nucleotides read TGTGCCAGTAGCCAAGACAGGGGGCGAGGGGCCAACGTCCTGACTTTC. Its protein product is CASSQDRGRGANVLTF. The variable domain in full, with the rest retrieved from reference TRBV9 and TRBJ2-6, is DSGVTQTPKHLITATGQRVTLRCSPRSGDLSVYWYQQSLDQGLQFLIQYYNGEERAKGNILERFSAQQFPDLHSELNLSSLELGDSALYFCASSQDRGRGANVLTFGAGSRLTVL.

This clonotype came up a few times. V gene TRBV12-3 or TRBV12-4 combines with J gene TRBJ2-5; D is possibly TRBD1 or TRBD2 (5 bases each). The CDR3 is 14 residues long. V gave up 7 bases and J gave up 5 bases, with 17 bases separating them. The CDR3 DNA is TGTGCCAGCACCGAAGCAGGGACGGAGGAGACCCAGTACTTC. It codes for CASTEAGTEETQYF.

This rearrangement joins TRBV20-1 to TRBJ2-1; D remains ambiguous. The tail of the sequence fits TRBJ2-7 better, so the J call may be wrong. The CDR3 loop spans 11 amino acids. Per the germline V gene, CDR1 is DFQATT and CDR2 is SNEGSKA (reference sequence). The CDR3 region has the DNA TGCAGTGCTGATATACAATACGAGCAGTACTTC. Encoded protein: CSADIQYEQYF.

This clonotype has just a few counts. The chain uses TRBV29-1 and TRBJ2-2; D gene ambiguous. CDR1 and CDR2 from the germline V gene are SQVTM and ANQGSEA. CDR3 length equals 14 residues. With 1 base removed from V and 0 bases from J, the gap between germline ends came to 6 bases. CDR3: CSVEARTNTGELFF. The CDR3 DNA reads TGCAGCGTTGAAGCCAGAACGAACACCGGGGAGCTGTTTTTT.

The genes are TRBV4-1 and TRBJ2-7; the match to TRBD1 covers 9 bases. The CDR3 is 15 residues long. The J segment lost 2 bases and the V segment lost 1 base, leaving 3 bases of the junction unmatched. Germline V gene lookup returns CDR1 MGHRA and CDR2 YSYEKL. This chain's CDR3 is CASSQGQGVPYEQYF. CDR3 in DNA: TGCGCCAGCAGCCAAGGACAGGGGGTCCCCTACGAGCAGTACTTC.

This clonotype was counted many times. The V gene is TRBV9, the J gene TRBJ2-3; D may be TRBD2 (6 bases). Germline V gene lookup returns CDR1 SGDLS and CDR2 YYNGEE. The CDR3 is 13 residues long. Deletions cut 3 bases from V and 9 bases from J, with 14 bases between. CDR3 sequence: CASSGGDVQTQYF. CDR3 bases: TGTGCCAGCAGCGGGGGGGACGTCCAAACGCAGTATTTT. Full variable domain (rest looked up from reference TRBV9 and TRBJ2-3): DSGVTQTPKHLITATGQRVTLRCSPRSGDLSVYWYQQSLDQGLQFLIQYYNGEERAKGNILERFSAQQFPDLHSELNLSSLELGDSALYFCASSGGDVQTQYFGPGTRLTVL.

Here the CDR3 reads CASSLEGRGDAETQYF. Written as DNA, the CDR3 is TGTGCCAGCAGCTTGGAAGGGAGAGGGGATGCGGAGACCCAGTACTTC. This chain links TRBV5-5 with TRBJ2-1; D may match TRBD1 or TRBD2 (5 bases each). The DNA end is a closer match to TRBJ2-5, so the J assignment may be wrong. The CDR3 spans 16 residues. CDR1 and CDR2 from the germline V gene are SGHKS and YYEKEE (reference sequence).

This clonotype was recorded many times. This chain links TRBV28 with TRBJ1-1; D is ambiguous. The CDR3 runs 14 residues. V lost 5 bases and J lost 0, with 10 bases in between. From germline, CDR1 is MDHEN and CDR2 SYDVKM. CDR3 nucleotides: TGTGCCAGCAGTCCCTGGAGTGTGAACACTGAAGCTTTCTTT. Amino acid sequence: CASSPWSVNTEAFF.

The V gene is TRBV5-8, the J gene TRBJ1-2, with D possibly being TRBD1 (5 bases). V was trimmed by 5 bases and J by 3 bases, leaving 11 bases between them. The CDR3 extends over 13 amino acids. CDR1 and CDR2 from the germline V gene are SGHTS and YDEGEE. DNA for the CDR3: TGTGCCAGCAGGCTGACAGACCACTATGGCTACACCTTC. This translates into CASRLTDHYGYTF.